This T cell receptor beta chain was observed in a study of blood T cell repertoires in COVID-19. About the research overall: The United States, Italy and Spain were the sources of the acute and convalescent COVID-19 samples. In each case, the material was cDNA or gDNA derived from T cells, B-cell-depleted T cells, or PBMCs.

Trimming removed 0 bases from V and 7 bases from J, with 12 bases in between. CDR3 length equals 14 residues. The germline V gene encodes CDR1 KGHSH and CDR2 LQKENI. One Seattle source followed patients from active infection through their disease course. Methods used by the authors: Estimates of nucleated cell counts were drawn from the amplification of reference gene primers. Profiling relied on immunoSEQ multiplex PCR, and the TCRdb table lists in-frame clones only, not all of them. The V and J calls and clone size come from that table; D and trimming were worked out from the DNA. The sample lists around 310,000 clones; 90% were seen once.

Material: peripheral blood. This chain joins TRBV18 and TRBJ1-2, with D unresolved. The clonotype was recovered from a woman aged 40 to 50 with COVID-19, enrolled during active disease. As DNA, the CDR3 is TGTGCCAGCTCACCACCGCGAGGCCTCGGTGGCTACACCTTC. Protein product: CASSPPRGLGGYTF.